Sequencing of this T cell receptor (beta chain) was carried out in a study of shared clonotypes between healthy human individuals (dated by TCRdb to the early 2020s). In terms of the full investigation: The cohort comprised a couple of women and three men aged 18 to 49 years. To increase sequencing depth and limit assay-specific biases, TCR repertoire library preparation and sequencing were carried out by different laboratories using diverse techniques. Between about 0.85 and 9.5 billion PBMCs per donor were obtained by leukapheresis. Per donor, three plates each were used for CD4 naive and CD4 memory, two for CD8 naive, and one for CD8 memory. The study deeply sequenced blood TCR repertoires of five healthy adults to estimate repertoire size and the extent of clonotype sharing between individuals. Here is what the overall study found, with its caveats: Rarefaction of sorted-subset datasets indicated incomplete sequencing despite the large sequencing depth. When several donors were compared, the shared fraction of clonotypes was about 5.4% for naive CD4, 3% to 4% for naive CD8, more than 2% for memory CD4, and about 0.36% for memory CD8. Sampling was restricted to blood, and TCR repertoires in tissue are likely to differ from TCR repertoires in blood. Compared with non-shared clonotypes, clonotypes shared by all four sorted-subset donors had higher generation probabilities. The small number of donors limited the genetic and exposure-history diversity represented. Pairwise subsampling indicated that sequencing depth was expected to affect the degree of clonotype sharing among donors. Estimated clonotype richness was generally larger for naive than for memory subsets.

TCR CDR3 regions were amplified from genomic DNA by multiplex PCR using the deep immunoSEQ assay. Genomic DNA extracted from each cell subset was distributed evenly over all wells of several immunoSEQ 96-well plates, and each plate served as one replicate. For sorted subsets, 150 to 200 ng genomic DNA, equal to 25,000 to 35,000 T cell genomes, was loaded into each replicate PCR. The purified libraries were quantified using a Qubit 3.0 fluorometer, sized with a Bioanalyzer 2100, and then quantified again using the KAPA Library Quantification kit. A separate single-read 150-cycle Illumina NextSeq 550 flow cell was used to sequence each immunoSEQ 96-well plate. Regarding the original processing steps: Because the immunoSEQ output included only junctional sequences and no quality scores, the filtering could not be the same as the filtering used for full-length reads. Sequences were annotated with PyIR, a Python wrapper for IgBLAST v1.9, using IMGT germline references to assign V/J genes and CDR3. Reads were removed for weak V/J assignments (E-value above 1e-6), missing CDR3, stop codons, out-of-frame junctions, or ambiguous translated residues. V3J clonotypes were defined as sequences sharing the same inferred V gene, J gene, and CDR3 amino acid sequence. Percentage overlap between repertoires was computed as shared unique clonotypes divided by the size of the smaller repertoire. Richness of each repertoire was evaluated using RTK rarefaction, the Chao1 estimator, and Recon v2.1 estimates of unobserved clonotypes. For all TCRbeta clonotypes obtained by the gDNA method from a few donors, generation probabilities were computed with OLGA. TCRdb obtained this table from immuneACCESS and retained in-frame rearrangements with V and J assigned. These tables miss some clones; where compared with another copy, unresolved V genes account for less than half of the shortfall, and the remainder is unexplained. V and J calls and clone size are those listed in that table; D and trimming were worked out from the DNA. The sample table holds some 1.5 million clones, of which around 98% were seen once. The ten most abundant clones make up 0.4% to 0.45% of the sample.

Donors were healthy HIV-negative adults with no recently reported acute infections or vaccinations. Every donor was a Caucasian adult living in Nashville, Tennessee, USA. CD4+ T cells were enriched through magnetic negative selection, after which naive cells were positively selected on CD45RA and the remaining negative fraction served as the memory subset. Blood was obtained by leukapheresis, after which PBMCs were separated by Ficoll-Histopaque density gradient centrifugation and cryopreserved in liquid nitrogen vapor phase. Purity and quantity of every magnetically sorted T cell population were checked by analytical flow cytometry. Genomic DNA was isolated from every sorted fraction and measured by UV absorbance on a Nanodrop 2000c. This clone appeared once. Its target antigen remains unknown. The sample holds no much larger clone one base away, and base qualities are not on file. The germline V gene supplies CDR1 SGDLS and CDR2 YYNGEE. Its CDR3 holds 16 amino acids, cysteine through phenylalanine. Only the CDR3 region is kept as DNA, spanning 48 bases read in frame from base 1. Trimmed from V: 0 bases; trimmed from J: 4 bases; junction bases lacking a gene match: 6.

The sequence joins TRBV9 to TRBJ1-3, and 8 junction bases match TRBD1. The sequenced sample consisted of naive CD4+ T cells sorted from blood. Explained via the paper, the cell subset or site label denotes: CD45RA+ positively selected. The clonotype was recovered from a man aged 30 to 45 in good health. Read as DNA, the sequence is TGTGCCAGCAGCGTAGAGCTACAGGGGGACGGAAACACCATATATTTT. This gives the protein CASSVELQGDGNTIYF.